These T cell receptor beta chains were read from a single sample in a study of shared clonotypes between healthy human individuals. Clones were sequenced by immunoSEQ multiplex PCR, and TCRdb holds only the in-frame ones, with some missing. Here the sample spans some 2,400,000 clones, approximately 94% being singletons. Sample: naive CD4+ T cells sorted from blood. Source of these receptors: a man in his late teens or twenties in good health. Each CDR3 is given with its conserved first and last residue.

CDR3aa: CASSPGLLLDTQYF
v_gene: TRBV5-8
j_gene: TRBJ2-3

CDR3aa: CASSWGPAQETQYF
v_gene: TRBV5-1
j_gene: TRBJ2-5

CDR3aa: CASSLDRGWAQYGYTF
v_gene: TRBV11-2
j_gene: TRBJ1-2

CDR3aa: CASSQREPNYGYTF
v_gene: TRBV7-2
j_gene: TRBJ1-2

CDR3aa: CASSEPRTANQPQHF
v_gene: TRBV10-1
j_gene: TRBJ1-5

CDR3aa: CASNQIGGFTDTQYF
v_gene: TRBV7-9
j_gene: TRBJ2-3

CDR3aa: CASRIVGGMNTGELFF
v_gene: TRBV7-8
j_gene: TRBJ2-2

CDR3aa: CASSYSRGEKLFF
v_gene: TRBV6-5
j_gene: TRBJ1-4

CDR3aa: CASSIGTVNQPQHF
v_gene: TRBV19
j_gene: TRBJ1-5

CDR3aa: CASSLDNPGAGELFF
v_gene: TRBV4-1
j_gene: TRBJ2-2

CDR3aa: CAISPSGSSYEQYF
v_gene: TRBV10-3
j_gene: TRBJ2-7

CDR3aa: CASSQIYNQETQYF
v_gene: TRBV4-1
j_gene: TRBJ2-5

CDR3aa: CASSTSWDASYEQYF
v_gene: TRBV19
j_gene: TRBJ2-7

CDR3aa: CASSLEGAISGNTIYF
v_gene: TRBV5-1
j_gene: TRBJ1-3

CDR3aa: CASSLGWSGDEQFF
v_gene: TRBV7-2
j_gene: TRBJ2-1

CDR3aa: CASSLPGTGTTEAFF
v_gene: TRBV7-8
j_gene: TRBJ1-1

CDR3aa: CASSLAGFLVDSTTAQYF
v_gene: TRBV7-2
j_gene: TRBJ2-7

CDR3aa: CATRPGQGIYEQYF
v_gene: TRBV6-6
j_gene: TRBJ2-7

CDR3aa: CASSPRVWEETQYF
v_gene: TRBV28
j_gene: TRBJ2-5

CDR3aa: CASSRQGIEAFF
v_gene: TRBV7-2
j_gene: TRBJ1-1

CDR3aa: CASSRGTAKISSRDVGGELFF
v_gene: TRBV13
j_gene: TRBJ2-2

CDR3aa: CASSQDWGGNSPLHF
v_gene: TRBV4-1
j_gene: TRBJ1-6

CDR3aa: CASSAGAGGTEAFF
v_gene: TRBV9
j_gene: TRBJ1-1

CDR3aa: CAISESPGGRADTQYF
v_gene: TRBV10-3
j_gene: TRBJ2-3

CDR3aa: CASSLGRRGPNYGYTF
v_gene: TRBV11-1
j_gene: TRBJ1-2

CDR3aa: CASRPGEGTQYF
v_gene: TRBV7-7
j_gene: TRBJ2-3

CDR3aa: CASSRGSTDTQYF
v_gene: TRBV6-5
j_gene: TRBJ2-3